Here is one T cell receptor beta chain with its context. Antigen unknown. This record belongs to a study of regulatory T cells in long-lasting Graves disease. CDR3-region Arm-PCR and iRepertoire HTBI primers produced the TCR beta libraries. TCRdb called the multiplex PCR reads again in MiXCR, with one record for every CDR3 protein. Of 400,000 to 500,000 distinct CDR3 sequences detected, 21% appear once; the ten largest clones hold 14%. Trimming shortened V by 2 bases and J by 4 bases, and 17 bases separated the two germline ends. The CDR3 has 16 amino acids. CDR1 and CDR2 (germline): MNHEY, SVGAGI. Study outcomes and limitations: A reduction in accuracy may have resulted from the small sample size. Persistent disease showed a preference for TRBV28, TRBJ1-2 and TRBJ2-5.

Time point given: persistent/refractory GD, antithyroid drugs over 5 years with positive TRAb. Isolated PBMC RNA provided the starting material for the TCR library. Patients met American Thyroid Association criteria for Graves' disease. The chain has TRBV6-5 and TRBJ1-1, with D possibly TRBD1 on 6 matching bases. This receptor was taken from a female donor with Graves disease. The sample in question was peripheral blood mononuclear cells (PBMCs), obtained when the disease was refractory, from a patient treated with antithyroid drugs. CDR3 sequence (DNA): TGTGCCAGCAGTTACCTTATCGGGGGCTGGGCCACTGAAGCTTTCTTT. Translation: CASSYLIGGWATEAFF.